This TCR beta chain was captured in a study of untreated major depressive disorder. Comment on this clone: Antigen: not known.

Every depressed patient was matched in pairs with a non-depressed control on sex, age, current smoking status and body mass index. Participants were all of European descent. CD4+ T cells were isolated from thawed PBMCs by magnetic negative selection. Germline V gene sequence: CDR1 SGHVS, CDR2 FNYEAQ. This CDR3 contains 17 residues. V shed 5 bases, J shed 6 bases, and the junction held 10 bases outside the gene matches. Study-level results: Depressed patients' CD4+ T cells carried increased TRBV05-01 (Vbeta 5.1) usage versus control CD4+ T cells.

TCRdb keeps only in-frame clones here, not all; method: immunoSEQ multiplex PCR. The data hold approximately 13,000 clones, with 80% to 95% observed a single time. Sequenced material: CD4+ T cells from PBMCs. This TCR was recovered from a man aged 30 to 45 with major depressive disorder. The chain is built from TRBV7-6 and TRBJ2-3; TRBD2 aligns across 14 bases. DNA for the CDR3: TGTGCCAGCAGCCCCCAGACTAGCGGGGGGGCGGGGGATACGCAGTATTTT. This encodes CASSPQTSGGAGDTQYF.